These T cell receptor beta chains were read from a single sample in a study of post-analysis software for immune sequencing data. From the PCR reads, TCRdb called clonotypes with MiXCR, one entry per CDR3 protein. Among about 200,000 distinct CDR3 sequences listed, 29% were seen once. Material for sequencing was blood. The receptors shown here come from a girl aged 2 to 17 with multiple sclerosis. Each CDR3 is given with its conserved first and last residue. The D gene is left open where the match is weak. Rows may omit the clone size; those that give it use once, few, many or a size class.

many | NA | TRBJ1-2 | TRBV5-6 | CASSRQGGSGYTF | TGTGCCAGCAGCCGGCAAGGGGGTAGTGGCTACACCTTC
NA | NA | TRBJ1-2 | TRBV27 | CASSSGADGYTF | TGTGCCAGCAGTTCTGGGGCGGATGGCTACACCTTC
few | TRBD1 | TRBJ2-5 | TRBV28 | CASRPGQGEETQYF | TGTGCCAGCAGACCGGGACAGGGGGAAGAGACCCAGTACTTC
NA | TRBD1 | TRBJ2-2 | TRBV28 | CASSSGQEDGELFF | TGTGCCAGCAGTTCAGGACAGGAGGACGGGGAGCTGTTTTTT
NA | NA | TRBJ2-7 | TRBV6-2/TRBV6-3 | CASSPGRGTEQYF | TGTGCCAGCAGTCCAGGGAGGGGGACCGAGCAGTACTTC
many | NA | TRBJ1-2 | TRBV20-1 | CSAQPSGRSNYGYTF | TGCAGTGCCCAGCCGTCCGGCAGATCTAACTATGGCTACACCTTC
NA | NA | TRBJ2-7 | TRBV12-3/TRBV12-4 | CASRAGQFSYEQYF | TGTGCCAGCAGGGCGGGACAGTTCTCCTACGAGCAGTACTTC
NA | NA | TRBJ2-1 | TRBV5-1 | CASVGGDPSYNEQFF | TGCGCCAGCGTCGGAGGCGACCCTTCCTACAATGAGCAGTTCTTC
NA | NA | TRBJ2-5 | TRBV12-3/TRBV12-4 | CVRSTDRGGETQYF | TGTGTCCGCAGCACGGACCGGGGAGGAGAGACCCAGTACTTC
few | NA | TRBJ1-6 | TRBV15 | CATSRVPPGAFRNSPLHF | TGTGCCACCAGCAGAGTCCCGCCAGGGGCGTTTCGTAATTCACCCCTCCACTTT
many | TRBD1 | TRBJ1-5 | TRBV18 | CASSQGQGNQPQHF | TGTGCCAGCAGCCAAGGACAGGGCAATCAGCCCCAGCATTTT
few | NA | TRBJ1-5 | TRBV5-1 | CASSLGYGGNQPRHF | TGCGCCAGCAGCTTGGGCTACGGTGGCAATCAGCCCCGGCATTTT
few | TRBD1 | TRBJ2-5 | TRBV6-1 | CASTGQGKETQYF | TGTGCCAGCACCGGACAGGGAAAAGAGACCCAGTACTTC
few | NA | TRBJ1-5 | TRBV24-1 | CATSDLGVDQPQHF | TGTGCCACCAGTGATTTGGGGGTTGATCAGCCCCAGCATTTT
NA | NA | TRBJ2-1 | TRBV27 | CASSFSRSSHNEQFF | TGTGCCAGCAGTTTTAGTCGGAGCTCCCACAATGAGCAGTTCTTC
NA | NA | TRBJ1-1 | TRBV12-3/TRBV12-4 | CALSFDNMNTEAFF | TGTGCCCTCTCTTTTGATAACATGAACACTGAAGCTTTCTTT
once | TRBD2 | TRBJ2-1 | TRBV7-9 | CASTLGGLAASLGGKQFF | TGTGCCAGCACCTTAGGGGGACTAGCGGCTTCCCTGGGGGGTAAGCAGTTCTTC
few | NA | TRBJ2-7 | TRBV5-5 | CASSWGISFGGSYEQYF | TGTGCCAGCAGCTGGGGGATTTCTTTTGGGGGCTCCTACGAGCAGTACTTC
NA | TRBD2 | TRBJ2-7 | TRBV29-1 | CSVRTSGSRGKQYF | TGCAGCGTCCGGACTAGCGGGAGTCGTGGCAAGCAGTACTTC
many | TRBD2 | TRBJ2-7 | TRBV11-2 | CASSLGTSGSYSYEQYF | TGTGCCAGCAGCTTGGGGACTAGCGGGAGTTATTCCTACGAGCAGTACTTC
NA | NA | TRBJ1-1 | TRBV6-2/TRBV6-3 | CASGSDRNTEAFF | TGTGCCAGCGGGTCAGACAGGAACACTGAAGCTTTCTTT
NA | NA | TRBJ1-5 | TRBV19 | CASSVRGNQPQHF | TGTGCCAGTAGTGTCCGGGGGAATCAGCCCCAGCATTTT
NA | NA | TRBJ2-7 | TRBV10-3 | CAISEPGASSYEQYF | TGTGCCATCAGTGAGCCCGGGGCGAGCTCCTACGAGCAGTACTTC
many | TRBD2 | TRBJ2-5 | TRBV29-1 | CSASSSSGRETQYF | TGCAGCGCTTCCTCCTCTAGCGGGAGAGAGACCCAGTACTTC
NA | TRBD2 | TRBJ2-3 | TRBV20-1 | CSGARSAGVTDTQYF | TGCAGTGGGGCAAGGTCAGCGGGAGTGACAGATACGCAGTATTTT
NA | NA | TRBJ2-5 | TRBV4-1 | CAGSPLAGTQETQYF | TGCGCCGGCAGCCCCCTCGCGGGGACCCAAGAGACCCAGTACTTC
many | TRBD1 | TRBJ1-5 | TRBV20-1 | CSALSQGGIQPQHF | TGCAGTGCGCTATCACAGGGGGGGATTCAGCCCCAGCATTTT
few | NA | TRBJ2-1 | TRBV5-1 | CACSLEGSDEQFF | TGCGCCTGCAGCTTGGAAGGGAGTGATGAGCAGTTCTTC
NA | NA | TRBJ1-2 | TRBV25-1 | CAGSATQGKGRNYGYTF | TGTGCCGGCAGTGCAACACAGGGAAAGGGCCGCAACTATGGCTACACCTTC
many | NA | TRBJ2-1 | TRBV28 | CASGGTPYNEQFF | TGTGCCAGCGGGGGGACACCCTACAATGAGCAGTTCTTC
NA | NA | TRBJ1-1 | TRBV6-1 | CASPEQGGTGAFF | TGTGCCAGCCCAGAACAGGGCGGCACTGGAGCTTTCTTT
few | NA | TRBJ1-1 | TRBV5-1 | CASSLNQGTEAFF | TGCGCCAGCAGCCTAAATCAGGGGACTGAAGCTTTCTTT
NA | TRBD2 | TRBJ2-7 | TRBV4-2 | CASSLPGPSGSYEQYF | TGTGCCAGCAGCCTCCCCGGGCCTAGCGGGAGCTACGAGCAGTACTTC
NA | NA | TRBJ2-7 | TRBV10-3 | CAISERNEQYF | TGTGCCATCAGTGAGAGGAACGAGCAGTACTTC
many | TRBD2 | TRBJ2-1 | TRBV28 | CASSPGLVGNNEQFF | TGTGCCAGCAGTCCCGGACTAGTGGGGAACAATGAGCAGTTCTTC
NA | TRBD2 | TRBJ2-7 | TRBV29-1 | CSVRREGRNDEQYF | TGCAGCGTTCGGCGGGAGGGCCGCAACGACGAGCAGTACTTC
many | NA | TRBJ2-3 | TRBV20-1 | CSARDLRGDTQYF | TGCAGTGCTAGAGATTTACGGGGAGATACGCAGTATTTT
many | TRBD1 | TRBJ1-2 | TRBV5-1 | CASSSGTGSYGYTF | TGCGCCAGCAGTTCAGGGACAGGTTCCTATGGCTACACCTTC
few | NA | TRBJ2-3 | TRBV6-6 | CASTKSADTQYF | TGTGCCAGCACCAAGTCGGCAGATACGCAGTATTTT
NA | TRBD2 | TRBJ2-4 | TRBV20-1 | CSARGLAGMSYRAEEQCF | TGCAGTGCTAGAGGTCTAGCGGGGATGTCCTACAGGGCGGAAGAGCAGTGCTTC
many | TRBD2 | TRBJ2-7 | TRBV27 | CASSTLAGLYEQYF | TGTGCCAGCAGTACACTAGCGGGGCTCTACGAGCAGTACTTC